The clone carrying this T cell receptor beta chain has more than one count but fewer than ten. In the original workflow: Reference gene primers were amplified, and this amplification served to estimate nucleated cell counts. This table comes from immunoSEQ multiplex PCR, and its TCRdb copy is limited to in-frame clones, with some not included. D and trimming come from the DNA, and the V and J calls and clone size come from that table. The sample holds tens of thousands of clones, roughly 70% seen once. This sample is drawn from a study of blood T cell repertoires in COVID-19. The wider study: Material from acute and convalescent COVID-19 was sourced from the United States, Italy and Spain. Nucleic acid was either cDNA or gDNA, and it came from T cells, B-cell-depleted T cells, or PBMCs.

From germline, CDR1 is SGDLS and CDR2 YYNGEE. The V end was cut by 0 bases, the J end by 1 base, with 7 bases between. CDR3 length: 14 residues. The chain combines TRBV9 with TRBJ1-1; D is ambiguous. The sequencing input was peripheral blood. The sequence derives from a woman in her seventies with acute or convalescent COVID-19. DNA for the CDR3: TGTGCCAGCAGCGTAGTGGCAGGGAACACTGAAGCTTTCTTT. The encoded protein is CASSVVAGNTEAFF.